Listed below are T cell receptor beta chains from one sample, sequenced in a study of glioma-infiltrating T cells after dendritic cell vaccination. Generated by immunoSEQ multiplex PCR, the TCRdb table keeps only in-frame clones and is missing some. The data show roughly 20,000 clones, approximately 79% seen once. This material consisted of blood, taken before dendritic cell vaccination. The receptor source for this set is a human donor with glioblastoma. Both conserved end residues are part of each CDR3. Each record gives: clone size, D gene, V gene, J gene, CDR3 length, CDR3 DNA, CDR3 protein. A D gene is named only where the DNA matches it firmly. Part of the rows lack a size; the others show once, few, many or a class for expanded clones.

clone_size: once
d_call: .
v_call: TRBV5-4
j_call: TRBJ2-1
cdr3_length: 13
cdr3_nt: TGTGCCAGCAGCTTGGGACACGACATAGAGCAGTTCTTC
cdr3_aa: CASSLGHDIEQFF

clone_size: .
d_call: .
v_call: TRBV6-6
j_call: TRBJ1-1
cdr3_length: 15
cdr3_nt: TGTGCCAGCAGTTACTTTGTGGCCCAGGGCGCTGAAGCTTTCTTT
cdr3_aa: CASSYFVAQGAEAFF

clone_size: .
d_call: TRBD2
v_call: TRBV19
j_call: TRBJ2-1
cdr3_length: 18
cdr3_nt: TGTGCCAGTAGTACCGCTCCGGGACTAGCGGGGTTAAACAATGAGCAGTTCTTC
cdr3_aa: CASSTAPGLAGLNNEQFF

clone_size: .
d_call: .
v_call: TRBV30
j_call: TRBJ2-7
cdr3_length: 13
cdr3_nt: TGTGCCTGGAGTGTAGGTGGGAGCTACGAGCAGTACTTC
cdr3_aa: CAWSVGGSYEQYF

clone_size: .
d_call: TRBD2
v_call: TRBV30
j_call: TRBJ2-1
cdr3_length: 16
cdr3_nt: TGTGCCTGGACCCGATGGGGGCTAGCGGGAGGTAATGAGCAGTTCTTC
cdr3_aa: CAWTRWGLAGGNEQFF

clone_size: .
d_call: TRBD2
v_call: TRBV9
j_call: TRBJ2-4
cdr3_length: 17
cdr3_nt: TGTGCCAGCAGCGTAGATGCTAGCGGGATGATCAAAAACATTCAGTACTTC
cdr3_aa: CASSVDASGMIKNIQYF

clone_size: once
d_call: TRBD1
v_call: TRBV5-6
j_call: TRBJ2-7
cdr3_length: 17
cdr3_nt: TGTGCCAGCAGCTTGGGGGTATCAGGGGACAGGGGGGACGAGCAGTACTTC
cdr3_aa: CASSLGVSGDRGDEQYF

clone_size: few
d_call: TRBD2
v_call: TRBV23-1
j_call: TRBJ2-5
cdr3_length: 16
cdr3_nt: TGCGCCAGCAGCCCATTAGTGCGGGAGTCGTCGGAGACCCAGTACTTC
cdr3_aa: CASSPLVRESSETQYF

clone_size: .
d_call: TRBD1
v_call: TRBV19
j_call: TRBJ2-7
cdr3_length: 14
cdr3_nt: TGTGCCAGTAGCACCGGGACAGGGCCCTACGAGCAGTACTTC
cdr3_aa: CASSTGTGPYEQYF

clone_size: .
d_call: TRBD2
v_call: TRBV10-3
j_call: TRBJ2-5
cdr3_length: 13
cdr3_nt: TGTGCCATCAGGGGACTAGATGGGGAGACCCAGTACTTC
cdr3_aa: CAIRGLDGETQYF

clone_size: .
d_call: .
v_call: TRBV7-3
j_call: TRBJ1-2
cdr3_length: 15
cdr3_nt: TGTGCCAGCAGCTTAGGCCCAGGGAAGAACTATGGCTACACCTTC
cdr3_aa: CASSLGPGKNYGYTF

clone_size: .
d_call: .
v_call: TRBV4-2
j_call: TRBJ2-7
cdr3_length: 16
cdr3_nt: TGTGCCAGCAGCCAATACTTTTCCGGGGGACCCTACGAGCAGTACTTC
cdr3_aa: CASSQYFSGGPYEQYF

clone_size: few
d_call: TRBD2
v_call: TRBV11-3
j_call: TRBJ2-3
cdr3_length: 17
cdr3_nt: TGTGCCAGCAGCCTAGGGGGCCGACTAGCGGGAGTCAATACGCAGTATTTT
cdr3_aa: CASSLGGRLAGVNTQYF

clone_size: .
d_call: .
v_call: TRBV9
j_call: TRBJ2-2
cdr3_length: 14
cdr3_nt: TGTGCCAGCAGCGTAGGTCCTAGGCTCGGGGGGCTGTTTTTT
cdr3_aa: CASSVGPRLGGLFF

clone_size: .
d_call: TRBD2
v_call: TRBV7-6
j_call: TRBJ2-7
cdr3_length: 15
cdr3_nt: TGTGCCAGCAGCTTAGATACAGCGGGAAGGGACGAGCAGTACTTC
cdr3_aa: CASSLDTAGRDEQYF

clone_size: .
d_call: .
v_call: TRBV6-5
j_call: TRBJ2-2
cdr3_length: 15
cdr3_nt: TGTGCCAGCAGTTATTCGGGGAGAGGGGGCGGGGAGCTGTTTTTT
cdr3_aa: CASSYSGRGGGELFF

clone_size: few
d_call: TRBD2
v_call: TRBV11-2
j_call: TRBJ2-7
cdr3_length: 17
cdr3_nt: TGTGCCAGCAGCTATCTACCCAGCGGGAGGGCTGCCTACGAGCAGTACTTC
cdr3_aa: CASSYLPSGRAAYEQYF

clone_size: .
d_call: .
v_call: TRBV27
j_call: TRBJ2-6
cdr3_length: 14
cdr3_nt: TGTGCCAGCAGTTCGGGCTCTGGGGCCAACGTCCTGACTTTC
cdr3_aa: CASSSGSGANVLTF

clone_size: .
d_call: .
v_call: TRBV6-6
j_call: TRBJ2-7
cdr3_length: 15
cdr3_nt: TGTGCCAGCAGTTCCCCTACTTTGAGCTCCTACGAGCAGTACTTC
cdr3_aa: CASSSPTLSSYEQYF

clone_size: .
d_call: .
v_call: TRBV20-1
j_call: TRBJ2-1
cdr3_length: 11
cdr3_nt: TGCAGTGTATATCTAAACAATGAGCAGTTCTTC
cdr3_aa: CSVYLNNEQFF

clone_size: .
d_call: .
v_call: TRBV7-9
j_call: TRBJ2-3
cdr3_length: 14
cdr3_nt: TGTGCCAGCAGCTTAGTGGGGGCGGCAGAGGAGCAGTATTTT
cdr3_aa: CASSLVGAAEEQYF

clone_size: .
d_call: TRBD1
v_call: TRBV7-9
j_call: TRBJ2-1
cdr3_length: 14
cdr3_nt: TGTGCCAGCGGGGGACAGGGGGCGTTCGATGAGCAGTTCTTC
cdr3_aa: CASGGQGAFDEQFF

clone_size: .
d_call: TRBD1
v_call: TRBV6-1
j_call: TRBJ1-1
cdr3_length: 14
cdr3_nt: TGTGCCAGCAGTGAAGCGCCAGGGGGCCAAGAAGCTTTCTTT
cdr3_aa: CASSEAPGGQEAFF

clone_size: .
d_call: .
v_call: TRBV30
j_call: TRBJ2-2
cdr3_length: 14
cdr3_nt: TGTGCCTGGAGTGGGATCGGGGTACCCGGGGAGCTGTTTTTT
cdr3_aa: CAWSGIGVPGELFF

clone_size: .
d_call: TRBD1
v_call: TRBV18
j_call: TRBJ2-7
cdr3_length: 14
cdr3_nt: TGTGCCAGCTCACCCAGGGACAGCTCCTACGAGCAGTACTTC
cdr3_aa: CASSPRDSSYEQYF

clone_size: .
d_call: .
v_call: TRBV11-2
j_call: TRBJ1-1
cdr3_length: 15
cdr3_nt: TGTGCCAGCAGCAAAGGAGGACGGCCGAACACTGAAGCTTTCTTT
cdr3_aa: CASSKGGRPNTEAFF

clone_size: few
d_call: TRBD1
v_call: TRBV4-1
j_call: TRBJ1-3
cdr3_length: 15
cdr3_nt: TGCGCCAGCAGCCGGACAGGGGGTTCTGGAAACACCATATATTTT
cdr3_aa: CASSRTGGSGNTIYF

clone_size: .
d_call: TRBD2
v_call: TRBV19
j_call: TRBJ2-1
cdr3_length: 17
cdr3_nt: TGTGCCAGTAGTCGATATGACGGGACTAGCGGTTACAATGAGCAGTTCTTC
cdr3_aa: CASSRYDGTSGYNEQFF

clone_size: once
d_call: TRBD2
v_call: TRBV28
j_call: TRBJ2-7
cdr3_length: 15
cdr3_nt: TGTGCCAGCACGGGGGGGGCTTGGGGCTCCTACGAGCAGTACTTC
cdr3_aa: CASTGGAWGSYEQYF

clone_size: .
d_call: TRBD2
v_call: TRBV5-1
j_call: TRBJ2-1
cdr3_length: 15
cdr3_nt: TGCGCCAGCAGCTCCACTAGCGGCTCCTACAATGAGCAGTTCTTC
cdr3_aa: CASSSTSGSYNEQFF

clone_size: .
d_call: .
v_call: TRBV5-4
j_call: TRBJ1-4
cdr3_length: 15
cdr3_nt: TGTGCCAGCAGCTTGAGGGACACCTATAATGAAAAACTGTTTTTT
cdr3_aa: CASSLRDTYNEKLFF

clone_size: .
d_call: TRBD2
v_call: TRBV19
j_call: TRBJ2-3
cdr3_length: 13
cdr3_nt: TGTGCCAGCGCCGGGACTAGCGCAGATACGCAGTATTTT
cdr3_aa: CASAGTSADTQYF

clone_size: .
d_call: .
v_call: TRBV19
j_call: TRBJ2-7
cdr3_length: 14
cdr3_nt: TGTGCCAGTAGTTTGTTGACTAACAGCTACGAGCAGTACTTC
cdr3_aa: CASSLLTNSYEQYF

clone_size: .
d_call: TRBD1
v_call: TRBV29-1
j_call: TRBJ1-2
cdr3_length: 13
cdr3_nt: TGCAGCGTAGTAGAACAGGGGAGCTATGGCTACACCTTC
cdr3_aa: CSVVEQGSYGYTF

clone_size: .
d_call: .
v_call: TRBV2
j_call: TRBJ2-3
cdr3_length: 11
cdr3_nt: TGTGCCAGCGGCAGTACAGATACGCAGTATTTT
cdr3_aa: CASGSTDTQYF

clone_size: .
d_call: .
v_call: TRBV5-4
j_call: TRBJ1-4
cdr3_length: 15
cdr3_nt: TGTGCCAGCAGCTCGTATTCAGGGGTCGATGAAAAACTGTTTTTT
cdr3_aa: CASSSYSGVDEKLFF

clone_size: few
d_call: .
v_call: TRBV27
j_call: TRBJ1-2
cdr3_length: 14
cdr3_nt: TGTGCCAGCAGTTTAGCAGGGAATAACTATGGCTACACCTTC
cdr3_aa: CASSLAGNNYGYTF

clone_size: .
d_call: TRBD2
v_call: TRBV4-3
j_call: TRBJ2-7
cdr3_length: 15
cdr3_nt: TGCGCCAGCAGCCCAGGGACTAGCGGGACGTACGAGCAGTACTTC
cdr3_aa: CASSPGTSGTYEQYF

clone_size: .
d_call: .
v_call: TRBV27
j_call: TRBJ1-3
cdr3_length: 16
cdr3_nt: TGTGCCAGCAGCCGAGGGGCGGGGAACACTGGAAACACCATATATTTT
cdr3_aa: CASSRGAGNTGNTIYF

clone_size: .
d_call: TRBD1
v_call: TRBV5-1
j_call: TRBJ2-7
cdr3_length: 13
cdr3_nt: TGCGCCAGCAGGAAACAGGGGTTGTACGAGCAGTACTTC
cdr3_aa: CASRKQGLYEQYF

clone_size: few
d_call: .
v_call: TRBV10-2
j_call: TRBJ1-1
cdr3_length: 14
cdr3_nt: TGCGCCAGCAGTGGACAGGTGGTGGGCACTGAAGCTTTCTTT
cdr3_aa: CASSGQVVGTEAFF

clone_size: few
d_call: .
v_call: TRBV5-5
j_call: TRBJ1-1
cdr3_length: 14
cdr3_nt: TGCGCCAGCAGCCAAGAGGCAGGGATCACTGAAGCTTTCTTT
cdr3_aa: CASSQEAGITEAFF

clone_size: .
d_call: TRBD1
v_call: TRBV18
j_call: TRBJ1-1
cdr3_length: 18
cdr3_nt: TGTGCCAGCTCACCACCGTTCAGACAGGGAGGACTTGTAGGGGAAGCTTTCTTT
cdr3_aa: CASSPPFRQGGLVGEAFF

clone_size: few
d_call: TRBD1
v_call: TRBV7-2
j_call: TRBJ1-2
cdr3_length: 19
cdr3_nt: TGTGCCAGCAGCTTAGGCCAACTTAGCCGGGACAGCAAATCCTATGGCTACACCTTC
cdr3_aa: CASSLGQLSRDSKSYGYTF

clone_size: .
d_call: .
v_call: TRBV30
j_call: TRBJ2-2
cdr3_length: 13
cdr3_nt: TGTGCCTGGAGTGAAAGGGGTCGGGGGGAGCTGTTTTTT
cdr3_aa: CAWSERGRGELFF

clone_size: .
d_call: TRBD1
v_call: TRBV2
j_call: TRBJ1-2
cdr3_length: 14
cdr3_nt: TGTGCCAGCAGTGTTGGACAGGAAGCCGGTGGCTACACCTTC
cdr3_aa: CASSVGQEAGGYTF

clone_size: few
d_call: .
v_call: TRBV19
j_call: TRBJ1-1
cdr3_length: 13
cdr3_nt: TGTGCCAGTAGTATTTGGGGGGGAGCTGAAGCTTTCTTT
cdr3_aa: CASSIWGGAEAFF

clone_size: few
d_call: .
v_call: TRBV6-6
j_call: TRBJ2-1
cdr3_length: 16
cdr3_nt: TGTGCCAGCAGTGACTCGAATATTGCTCCGGCGGGCGAGCAGTTCTTC
cdr3_aa: CASSDSNIAPAGEQFF

clone_size: .
d_call: .
v_call: TRBV10-3
j_call: TRBJ2-2
cdr3_length: 14
cdr3_nt: TGTGCCATCAGTACGGGAGTGAACACCGGGGAGCTGTTTTTT
cdr3_aa: CAISTGVNTGELFF

clone_size: .
d_call: TRBD2
v_call: TRBV7-2
j_call: TRBJ2-7
cdr3_length: 14
cdr3_nt: TGTGCCAGCAGTGGGACTAGCGGGAGATACGAGCAGTACTTC
cdr3_aa: CASSGTSGRYEQYF

clone_size: .
d_call: TRBD2
v_call: TRBV15
j_call: TRBJ2-7
cdr3_length: 15
cdr3_nt: TGTGCCACCAGCAGGGATATAGCGGGAGGGCACGAGCAGTACTTC
cdr3_aa: CATSRDIAGGHEQYF

clone_size: .
d_call: TRBD1
v_call: TRBV7-2
j_call: TRBJ2-2
cdr3_length: 16
cdr3_nt: TGTGCCAGCAGCTTAGACAGGGGGCGTTTTGCCGGGGAGCTGTTTTTT
cdr3_aa: CASSLDRGRFAGELFF

clone_size: once
d_call: TRBD2
v_call: TRBV7-2
j_call: TRBJ2-1
cdr3_length: 15
cdr3_nt: TGTGCCAGCAGCCTCGGACTAGCGAGTTACAATGAGCAGTTCTTC
cdr3_aa: CASSLGLASYNEQFF

clone_size: .
d_call: TRBD2
v_call: TRBV11-2
j_call: TRBJ2-1
cdr3_length: 16
cdr3_nt: TGTGCCAGCAGACCACCCGGGACTAGCGTTTACAATGAGCAGTTCTTC
cdr3_aa: CASRPPGTSVYNEQFF

clone_size: .
d_call: .
v_call: TRBV29-1
j_call: TRBJ2-1
cdr3_length: 14
cdr3_nt: TGCAGCGTTGAAAGGCCTAGCTCCTACAATGAGCAGTTCTTC
cdr3_aa: CSVERPSSYNEQFF

clone_size: .
d_call: .
v_call: TRBV16
j_call: TRBJ2-7
cdr3_length: 12
cdr3_nt: TGTGCCAGCAGCCAGAGTAACTACGAGCAGTACTTC
cdr3_aa: CASSQSNYEQYF

clone_size: once
d_call: .
v_call: TRBV6-5
j_call: TRBJ2-5
cdr3_length: 15
cdr3_nt: TGTGCCAGCAGTTATTTCAGGGCCGGGAGAGAGACCCAGTACTTC
cdr3_aa: CASSYFRAGRETQYF

clone_size: .
d_call: .
v_call: TRBV19
j_call: TRBJ1-1
cdr3_length: 16
cdr3_nt: TGTGCCAGTAGTACTCCAGAGCCGGGCCGGAGGACTGAAGCTTTCTTT
cdr3_aa: CASSTPEPGRRTEAFF

clone_size: .
d_call: TRBD2
v_call: TRBV25-1
j_call: TRBJ2-1
cdr3_length: 14
cdr3_nt: TGTGCCAGCAGTGCCGCGGGAGGGGACAATGAGCAGTTCTTC
cdr3_aa: CASSAAGGDNEQFF